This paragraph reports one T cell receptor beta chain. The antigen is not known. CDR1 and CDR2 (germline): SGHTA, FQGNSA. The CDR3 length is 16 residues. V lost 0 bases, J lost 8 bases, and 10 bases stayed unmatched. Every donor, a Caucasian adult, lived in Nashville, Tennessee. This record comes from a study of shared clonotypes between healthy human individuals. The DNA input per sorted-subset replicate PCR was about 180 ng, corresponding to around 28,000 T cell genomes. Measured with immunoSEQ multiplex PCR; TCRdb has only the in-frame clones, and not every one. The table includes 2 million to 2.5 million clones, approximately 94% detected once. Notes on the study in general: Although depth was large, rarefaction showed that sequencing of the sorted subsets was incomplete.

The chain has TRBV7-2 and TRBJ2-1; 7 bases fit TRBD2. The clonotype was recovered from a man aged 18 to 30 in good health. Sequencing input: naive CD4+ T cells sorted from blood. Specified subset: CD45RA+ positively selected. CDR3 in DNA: TGTGCCAGCAGCTTAGCGCGGGGATCGGGACTATATGAGCAGTTCTTC. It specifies CASSLARGSGLYEQFF.